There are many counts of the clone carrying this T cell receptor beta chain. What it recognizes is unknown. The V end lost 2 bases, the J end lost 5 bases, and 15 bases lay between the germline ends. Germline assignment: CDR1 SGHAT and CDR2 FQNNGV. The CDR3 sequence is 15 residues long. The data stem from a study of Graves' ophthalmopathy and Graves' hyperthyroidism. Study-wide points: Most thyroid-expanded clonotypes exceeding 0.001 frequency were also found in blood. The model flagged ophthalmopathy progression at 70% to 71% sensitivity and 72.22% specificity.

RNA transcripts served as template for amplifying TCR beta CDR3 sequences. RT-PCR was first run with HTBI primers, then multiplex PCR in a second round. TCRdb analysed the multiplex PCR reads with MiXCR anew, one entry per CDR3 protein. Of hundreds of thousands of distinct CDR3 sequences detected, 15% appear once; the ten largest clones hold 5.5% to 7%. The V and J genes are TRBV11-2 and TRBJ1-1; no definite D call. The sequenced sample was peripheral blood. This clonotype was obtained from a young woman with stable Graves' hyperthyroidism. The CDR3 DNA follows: TGTGCCAGCAGCTTAAGGCAGGCGGGAGCGACTGAAGCTTTCTTT. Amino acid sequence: CASSLRQAGATEAFF.